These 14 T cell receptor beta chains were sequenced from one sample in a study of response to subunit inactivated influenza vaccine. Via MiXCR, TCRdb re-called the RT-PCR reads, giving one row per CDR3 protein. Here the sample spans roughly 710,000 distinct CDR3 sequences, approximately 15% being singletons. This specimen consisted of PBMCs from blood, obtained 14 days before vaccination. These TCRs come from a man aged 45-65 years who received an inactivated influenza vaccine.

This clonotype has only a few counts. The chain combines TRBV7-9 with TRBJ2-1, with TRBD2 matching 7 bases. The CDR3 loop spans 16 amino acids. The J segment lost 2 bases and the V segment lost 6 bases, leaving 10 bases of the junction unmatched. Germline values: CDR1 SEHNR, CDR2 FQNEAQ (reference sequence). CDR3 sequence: CASSTGRLAAYNEQFF. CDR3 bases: TGTGCCAGCAGTACCGGTAGGCTAGCGGCCTACAATGAGCAGTTCTTC.

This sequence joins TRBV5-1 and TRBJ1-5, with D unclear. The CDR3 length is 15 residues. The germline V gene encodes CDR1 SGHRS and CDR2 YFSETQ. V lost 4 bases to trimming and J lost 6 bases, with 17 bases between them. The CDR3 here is CASSPDGSKVQPQHF. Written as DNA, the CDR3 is TGCGCCAGCAGCCCGGACGGGTCAAAAGTTCAGCCCCAGCATTTT.

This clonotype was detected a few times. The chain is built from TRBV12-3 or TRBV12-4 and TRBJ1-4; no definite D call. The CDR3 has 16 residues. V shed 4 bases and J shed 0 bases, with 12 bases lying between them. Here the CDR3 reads CASSSPHRATNEKLFF. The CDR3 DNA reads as TGTGCCAGCAGTTCCCCCCACAGAGCAACTAATGAAAAACTGTTTTTT.

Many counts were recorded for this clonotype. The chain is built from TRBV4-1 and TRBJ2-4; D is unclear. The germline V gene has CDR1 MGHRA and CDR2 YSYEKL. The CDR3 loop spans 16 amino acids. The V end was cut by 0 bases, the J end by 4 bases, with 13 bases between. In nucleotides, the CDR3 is TGCGCCAGCAGCCAAGAGGTGGGGATTGAGAAAAACATTCAGTACTTC. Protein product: CASSQEVGIEKNIQYF.

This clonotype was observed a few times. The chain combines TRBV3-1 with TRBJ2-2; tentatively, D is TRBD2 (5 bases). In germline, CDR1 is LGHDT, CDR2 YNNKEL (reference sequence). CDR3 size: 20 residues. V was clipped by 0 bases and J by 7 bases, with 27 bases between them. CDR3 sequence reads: CASSQERPRSPRELSGELFF. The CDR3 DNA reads TGTGCCAGCAGCCAAGAACGCCCAAGGTCTCCAAGGGAGCTGAGCGGGGAGCTGTTTTTT.

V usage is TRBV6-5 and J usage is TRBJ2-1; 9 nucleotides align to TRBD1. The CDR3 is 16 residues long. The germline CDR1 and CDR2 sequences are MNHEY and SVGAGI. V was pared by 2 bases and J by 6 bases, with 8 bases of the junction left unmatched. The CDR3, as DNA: TGTGCCAGCAGTTACGGGACAGGGACAGGGTTCAATGAGCAGTTCTTC. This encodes CASSYGTGTGFNEQFF.

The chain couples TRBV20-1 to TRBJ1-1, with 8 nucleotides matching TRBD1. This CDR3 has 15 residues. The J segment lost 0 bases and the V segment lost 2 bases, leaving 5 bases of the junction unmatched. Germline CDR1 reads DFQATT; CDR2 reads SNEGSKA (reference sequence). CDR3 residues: CSARSPGGMNTEAFF. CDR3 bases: TGCAGTGCTAGATCGCCAGGGGGCATGAACACTGAAGCTTTCTTT.

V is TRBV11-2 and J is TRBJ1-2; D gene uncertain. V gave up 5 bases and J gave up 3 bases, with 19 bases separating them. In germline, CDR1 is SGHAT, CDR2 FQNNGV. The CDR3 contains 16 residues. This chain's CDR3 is CASSLAARSAYYGYTF. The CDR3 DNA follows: TGTGCCAGCAGCCTAGCGGCGCGCAGCGCATACTATGGCTACACCTTC. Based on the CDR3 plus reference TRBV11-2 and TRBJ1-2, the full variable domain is EAGVAQSPRYKIIEKRQSVAFWCNPISGHATLYWYQQILGQGPKLLIQFQNNGVVDDSQLPKDRFSAERLKGVDSTLKIQPAKLEDSAVYLCASSLAARSAYYGYTFGSGTRLTVV.

CDR3 loop: CASSGRARGPSYEQYF. CDR3 nucleotides: TGCGCCAGCAGTGGACGGGCTCGTGGGCCCTCCTACGAGCAGTACTTC. The chain carries TRBV10-2 and TRBJ2-7; D gene unclear. Trimming removed 4 bases at V and 0 bases at J, with 16 bases between. The CDR3 consists of 16 residues. Germline loops: CDR1 WSHSY, CDR2 SAAADI.

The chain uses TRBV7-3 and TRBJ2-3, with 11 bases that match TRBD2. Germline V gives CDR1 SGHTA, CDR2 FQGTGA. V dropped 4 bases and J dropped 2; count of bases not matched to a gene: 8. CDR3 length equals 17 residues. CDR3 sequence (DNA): TGTGCCAGCAGCTCCACCCCGACTAGCGGGGTCACAGATACGCAGTATTTT. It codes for CASSSTPTSGVTDTQYF.

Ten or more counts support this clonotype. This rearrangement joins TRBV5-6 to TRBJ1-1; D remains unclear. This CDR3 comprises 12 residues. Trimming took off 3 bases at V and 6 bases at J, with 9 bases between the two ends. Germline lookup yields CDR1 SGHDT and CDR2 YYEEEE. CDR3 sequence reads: CASSYPVSEAFF. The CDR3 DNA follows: TGTGCCAGCAGCTACCCGGTGTCTGAAGCTTTCTTT.

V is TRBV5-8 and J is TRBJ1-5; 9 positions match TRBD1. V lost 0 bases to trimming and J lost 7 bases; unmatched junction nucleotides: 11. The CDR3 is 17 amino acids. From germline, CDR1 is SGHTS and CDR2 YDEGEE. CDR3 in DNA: TGTGCCAGCAGCTTGGGTACCGGGACAGGGAATCGGCAGCCCCAGCATTTT. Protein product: CASSLGTGTGNRQPQHF.

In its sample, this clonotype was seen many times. CDR3 DNA: TGCAGTGCTACGCCCAGCGGAGCCAAAAACATTCAGTACTTC. Encoded protein: CSATPSGAKNIQYF. This rearrangement joins TRBV20-1 to TRBJ2-4; the D gene is possibly TRBD2 (5 bases). The V and J ends lost 4 bases and 0 bases respectively, with 10 bases between them. Germline assignment: CDR1 DFQATT and CDR2 SNEGSKA (reference sequence). CDR3 length: 14 residues.

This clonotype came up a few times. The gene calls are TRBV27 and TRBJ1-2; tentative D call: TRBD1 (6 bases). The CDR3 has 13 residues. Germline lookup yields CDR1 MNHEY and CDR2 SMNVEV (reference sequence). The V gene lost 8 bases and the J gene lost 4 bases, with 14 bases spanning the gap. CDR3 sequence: CASAFTGFYGYTF. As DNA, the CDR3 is TGTGCCAGCGCCTTTACAGGGTTCTATGGCTACACCTTC.